This T cell receptor (beta chain) was sequenced during a study of T cells in narcolepsy. The study's findings and limits: Same-patient CSF and blood CD4+ T cell clonotypes included HCRT-specific and TRIB2-specific autoreactive ones.

Here immunoSEQ multiplex PCR was the method, and the copy in TCRdb shows in-frame clones only, minus some. Of more than 10,000 clones listed, 70% to 75% are singletons. Note on this clone: As yet, its antigen is unknown.

V shed 0 bases and J shed 2 bases, with 20 bases lying between them. CDR1 is SGHVS, CDR2 FNYEAQ, per germline. The CDR3 has 18 residues. The chain is built from TRBV7-6 and TRBJ2-7; D possibly corresponds to TRBD1 (5 bases). The material sequenced was CD45RA- memory CD8+ T cells from PBMCs. This receptor was obtained from a human donor with narcolepsy. The DNA of the CDR3 is TGTGCCAGCAGCTTAGCTGTTCAGGGCAAAGGGTTCACCTACGAGCAGTACTTC. Residues: CASSLAVQGKGFTYEQYF.